This entry concerns a single TCR beta chain. Its specificity is unknown. This entry is derived from a study of graft-versus-host responses after intestinal transplantation. As for the study in general: Recipients obtained multivisceral, liver-intestinal, or isolated intestinal transplants. Once they had received anti-thymocyte globulin induction, all recipients took tacrolimus and steroids for about 3 years.

Libraries were prepared by immunoSEQ multiplex PCR; TCRdb keeps only in-frame clonotypes and omits some of them. This table holds about 29,000 clones, approximately 93% found once. Trimming took off 8 bases at V and 4 bases at J, with 20 bases between the two ends. Germline-derived CDR1 and CDR2 are LGHNA and YNFKEQ. This CDR3 is 15 amino acids long. Regarding the study as a whole: When patients had graft-donor T cell macrochimerism, their allografts held high graft-versus-host to host-versus-graft clonal ratios. Levels of circulating GvH clones at their peak were associated with early post-transplant HvG declines.

The chain links TRBV4-2 to TRBJ1-1, with D uncertain. The sequencing here drew on PBMCs, taken roughly 68 days after intestinal transplant. The source is a human patient who received an intestinal transplant, so some T cells may come from the graft donor. The chain's CDR3 is CASSMWAEEPTEAFF. In DNA form, the CDR3 reads TGTGCCAGCTCCATGTGGGCGGAGGAGCCCACTGAAGCTTTCTTT.